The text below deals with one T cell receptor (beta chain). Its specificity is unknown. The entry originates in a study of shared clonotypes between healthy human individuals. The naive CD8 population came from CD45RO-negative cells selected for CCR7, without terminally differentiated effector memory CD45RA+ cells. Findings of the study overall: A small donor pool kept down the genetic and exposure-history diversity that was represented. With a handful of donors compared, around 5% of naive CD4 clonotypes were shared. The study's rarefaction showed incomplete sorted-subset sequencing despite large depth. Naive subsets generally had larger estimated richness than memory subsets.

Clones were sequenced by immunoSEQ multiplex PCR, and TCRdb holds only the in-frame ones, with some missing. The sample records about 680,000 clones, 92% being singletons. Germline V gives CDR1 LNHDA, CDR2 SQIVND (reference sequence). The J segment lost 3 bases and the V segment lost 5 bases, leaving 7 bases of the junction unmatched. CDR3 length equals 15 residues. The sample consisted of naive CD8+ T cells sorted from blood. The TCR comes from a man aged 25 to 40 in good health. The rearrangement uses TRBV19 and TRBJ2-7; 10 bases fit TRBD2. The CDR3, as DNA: TGTGCCAGTAGTGTGGCTAGCGGGAGTTTCTACGAGCAGTACTTC. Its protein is CASSVASGSFYEQYF.